This entry describes one T cell receptor (beta chain). The antigen is undetermined. Time point meaning: sample taken at primary tumor resection. The cohort: around 79 early-stage, untreated non-small cell lung cancer patients. Every molecule of TCR cDNA had its own unique molecular identifier. TCRdb ran MiXCR on the 5' RACE reads and lists one entry per CDR3 protein. This sample yields 23,000 or so distinct CDR3 sequences, of which about 4.7% are seen a single time; about 5.5% belongs to the top ten. V lost 4 bases and J 6 bases, leaving 15 bases between the germline ends. The CDR3 runs 15 residues. Germline V gene data show CDR1 as MDHEN and CDR2 as SYDVKM. This specimen comes from a study of spatial heterogeneity in lung cancer. Overall study results and limits: Ubiquitous expanded tumor TCRs appeared in blood more at resection than follow-up.

The rearrangement joins TRBV28 to TRBJ2-2, with D possibly being TRBD2 (6 bases). Specimen: PBMCs, collected at surgery. The clonotype was recovered from a male donor with early-stage non-small cell lung cancer. The CDR3 loop is CASSSWGDFAGELFF. In DNA, the CDR3 is TGTGCCAGCAGTTCGTGGGGGGATTTCGCCGGGGAGCTGTTTTTT.